The 20 T cell receptor beta chains given below trace back to one sample, sequenced in a study of cytomegalovirus exposure and HLA in healthy donors. The PCR ran on 60 Vbeta and 13 Jbeta primers. Using immunoSEQ multiplex PCR, the repertoire was profiled, and TCRdb retains in-frame clones only, with some absent. Of 130,000 or so clones listed, around 80% are singletons. The source material was PBMCs. These receptors all come from a man aged 18 to 30 in good health and CMV-seropositive.

This clone is a singleton in its sample. This sequence joins TRBV6-5 and TRBJ1-2; D gene unclear. V was pared by 5 bases and J by 4 bases, with 11 bases between. CDR1 is MNHEY, CDR2 SVGAGI, per germline. The CDR3 sequence is 13 residues long. The CDR3 DNA follows: TGTGCCAGCAGTAAGGCGGGAGGCTATGGCTACACCTTC. It translates to CASSKAGGYGYTF.

The chain is built from TRBV7-9 and TRBJ2-7; no clear D gene. Trimming pared 2 bases from V and 6 bases from J, leaving 8 bases between. Germline lookup yields CDR1 SEHNR and CDR2 FQNEAQ (reference sequence). The CDR3 runs 12 residues. The CDR3 DNA reads TGTGCCAGCAGCTTACCCCGAGGCGAGCAGTACTTC. Translation: CASSLPRGEQYF. The variable domain in full, completed from reference TRBV7-9 and TRBJ2-7, reads DTGVSQNPRHKITKRGQNVTFRCDPISEHNRLYWYRQTLGQGPEFLTYFQNEAQLEKSRLLSDRFSAERPKGSFSTLEIQRTEQGDSAMYLCASSLPRGEQYFGPGTRLTVT.

This rearrangement joins TRBV5-4 to TRBJ1-2, with 9 nucleotides matching TRBD1. Germline CDR1 and CDR2: SGHNT and YYREEE (reference sequence). V shed 10 bases and J 2 bases; nucleotides not matched to a gene: 12. CDR3 length: 15 residues. CDR3 residues: CACRTGAVGNYGYTF. CDR3 in DNA: TGTGCCTGTCGGACAGGGGCAGTAGGAAACTATGGCTACACCTTC.

The V and J genes are TRBV18 and TRBJ2-5, with D possibly TRBD2 on 6 matching bases. V lost 6 bases and J 1 base, leaving 15 bases between the germline ends. Germline V gene lookup returns CDR1 KGHSH and CDR2 LQKENI. This CDR3 is 15 amino acids long. The CDR3 nucleotides are TGTGCCAGCTCCCAACAGCGGGCTACCCAAGAGACCCAGTACTTC. This gives the protein CASSQQRATQETQYF.

This chain joins TRBV15 and TRBJ1-2, with TRBD1 as a possible D gene (6 bases). The CDR3 contains 13 residues. The V gene's germline CDR1 is LNHNV and CDR2 YYDKDF (reference sequence). V lost 4 bases, J lost 6 bases, and 12 bases lay in between. This CDR3 is CATSTGVRDGYTF. CDR3 in DNA: TGTGCCACCAGCACAGGGGTTCGGGATGGCTACACCTTC.

J is TRBJ2-6 and V is TRBV11-2, with a possible D match to TRBD1 (6 bases). Germline CDR1 and CDR2: SGHAT and FQNNGV. V lost 4 bases, J lost 0 bases, and 10 bases lay in between. The CDR3 covers 16 residues. The CDR3 DNA reads as TGTGCCAGCAGCTCCGGACAGACCTCTGGGGCCAACGTCCTGACTTTC. Translating gives CASSSGQTSGANVLTF.

The rearrangement links TRBV28 to TRBJ2-1; 12 bases line up with TRBD2. Germline loops: CDR1 MDHEN, CDR2 SYDVKM. CDR3 size: 19 residues. With 5 bases clipped from V and 5 bases from J, the junction kept 16 bases outside the gene matches. CDR3: CASSALAGGISRRNNEQFF. The CDR3 nucleotides read TGTGCCAGCAGTGCTCTAGCGGGGGGGATCAGTCGAAGAAACAATGAGCAGTTCTTC.

The genes are TRBV5-6 and TRBJ2-7, with unresolved D. Germline values: CDR1 SGHDT, CDR2 YYEEEE. The CDR3 is 14 amino acids. Trimming took 0 bases from V and 4 from J, leaving 11 bases between them. The CDR3, as DNA: TGTGCCAGCAGCTTGGGCGGAGCGTATTACGAGCAGTACTTC. Its translation: CASSLGGAYYEQYF.

This clone was observed once. V gene TRBV7-2 combines with J gene TRBJ2-7, with D possibly TRBD2 on 5 matching bases. V lost 1 base to trimming and J lost 1 base, with 11 bases between them. Per germline, CDR1 SGHTA and CDR2 FQGNSA. CDR3 length: 15 residues. This chain's CDR3 is CASSLESRGSYEQYF. The CDR3 DNA follows: TGTGCCAGCAGCTTAGAGAGTCGCGGGTCCTACGAGCAGTACTTC.

V and J are TRBV27 and TRBJ2-3; D is unclear. This CDR3 spans 13 amino acids. Germline V CDR1 and CDR2: MNHEY, SMNVEV (reference sequence). V lost 0 bases to trimming and J lost 5 bases, with 6 bases between them. Here the CDR3 DNA reads TGTGCCAGCAGTTTATCCGAGAGAGATACGCAGTATTTT. It encodes CASSLSERDTQYF.

The gene calls are TRBV19 and TRBJ2-1; D uncertain. CDR1 and CDR2 (germline): LNHDA, SQIVND (reference sequence). This CDR3 comprises 13 residues. The germline V and J ends were trimmed by 0 bases and 4 bases, with 4 bases remaining between them. CDR3: CASSIDLYNEQFF. DNA of the CDR3: TGTGCCAGTAGTATAGATCTGTACAATGAGCAGTTCTTC.

CDR3 coding DNA: TGTGCCAGCAGCTTGGTTGGACTAGCGGGAGTAGACAATGAGCAGTTCTTC. Protein sequence: CASSLVGLAGVDNEQFF. V is TRBV5-4 and J is TRBJ2-1; 13 positions agree with TRBD2. Germline V CDR1 and CDR2: SGHNT, YYREEE (reference sequence). This CDR3 is 17 amino acids long. V lost 0 bases and J lost 5; bases outside the gene matches: 5.

The gene calls are TRBV27 and TRBJ2-7, with 7 bases fitting TRBD1. The trim removed 1 base at V and 5 bases at J, leaving 11 bases unmatched. Germline lookup yields CDR1 MNHEY and CDR2 SMNVEV (reference sequence). CDR3 length equals 16 residues. The CDR3 reads CASSLYRTGSRNEQYF. The CDR3 region has the DNA TGTGCCAGCAGTTTATATCGGACAGGTTCCCGGAACGAGCAGTACTTC.

Only one count was recorded for this clone. The chain has TRBV6-1 and TRBJ2-7; D is possibly TRBD1 (6 bases). This CDR3 is built from 13 residues. Germline V gene lookup returns CDR1 MNHNS and CDR2 SASEGT. The ends were cut back, 8 bases at V and 2 bases at J, with 13 bases in the middle. CDR3 bases: TGTGCCAGCGGGGACACGCGAACCTACGAGCAGTACTTC. Protein product: CASGDTRTYEQYF.

The V call is TRBV28, the J call TRBJ2-2; possible D gene TRBD2, 6 bases. Germline assignment: CDR1 MDHEN and CDR2 SYDVKM. V lost 5 bases and J lost 4, with 11 bases in between. The CDR3 covers 14 residues. CDR3 sequence: CASSRGLSTGELFF. Here the CDR3 DNA reads TGTGCCAGCAGTCGGGGACTTTCCACCGGGGAGCTGTTTTTT.

The chain is built from TRBV30 and TRBJ2-7, with 9 bases lining up with TRBD2. The CDR3 consists of 13 residues. The trim removed 4 bases at V and 2 bases at J, leaving 3 bases unmatched. Looked up from germline, CDR1 is GTSNPN and CDR2 is SVGIG (reference sequence). The DNA of the CDR3 is TGTGCCTGGATTAGCGGGAGAACCTACGAGCAGTACTTC. This codes for CAWISGRTYEQYF.

J is TRBJ2-7 and V is TRBV5-4; 10 bases match TRBD1. CDR1 is SGHNT, CDR2 YYREEE, per germline (reference sequence). Unmatched junction bases numbered 6, after V lost 4 bases and J lost 5 bases. This CDR3 is built from 14 residues. CDR3 amino acids: CASSADRGFNEQYF. CDR3 nucleotides: TGTGCCAGCAGCGCGGACAGGGGGTTCAACGAGCAGTACTTC.

This clone was counted only a few times. The chain recombines TRBV5-1 with TRBJ1-1, with D tentatively TRBD1 (6 bases). In germline, CDR1 is SGHRS, CDR2 YFSETQ. The V end was cut by 1 base, the J end by 1 base, with 8 bases between. The CDR3 is 14 residues long. CDR3 coding DNA: TGCGCCAGCAGCTTGACGGGACAGAACACTGAAGCTTTCTTT. Translating gives CASSLTGQNTEAFF.

The rearrangement uses TRBV5-4 and TRBJ2-7; 13 positions match TRBD2. Trimming removed 5 bases from V and 6 bases from J; junction bases left unmatched: 11. This CDR3 has 16 residues. Germline assignment: CDR1 SGHNT and CDR2 YYREEE (reference sequence). The CDR3: CASSSGLAGVSAEQYF. The CDR3 DNA follows: TGTGCCAGCAGTTCAGGACTAGCGGGAGTATCCGCCGAGCAGTACTTC.

The rearrangement links TRBV5-1 to TRBJ2-3; 12 nucleotides agree with TRBD2. The CDR3 totals 17 residues. Germline lookup yields CDR1 SGHRS and CDR2 YFSETQ. V was pared by 3 bases and J by 2 bases, with 7 bases of the junction left unmatched. The CDR3 here is CASSSRTSGIVTDTQYF. CDR3 bases: TGCGCCAGCAGCTCCCGGACTAGCGGGATAGTCACAGATACGCAGTATTTT.